This is a list of T cell receptor beta chains from one sample in a study of CD8 T cells in ankylosing spondylitis. TCRdb redid the calling of the 5' RACE reads with MiXCR, one entry per CDR3 protein. The data show 380,000 or so distinct CDR3 sequences, with roughly 20% seen just once and approximately 14% held by the top ten. What was sequenced was blood, either unsorted or a sorted T cell fraction (not recorded which). These receptors were collected from a male donor with ankylosing spondylitis or in good health (not recorded which). Both conserved end residues are part of each CDR3. D genes are given only for firm matches. The listing skips clone size in some rows; elsewhere it reads once, few, many or a size class.

D: .; J: TRBJ1-6; V: TRBV12-3/TRBV12-4; size: .; CDR3: CASSFASGPPLHF; DNA: TGTGCCAGCAGTTTTGCTTCGGGGCCACCCCTCCACTTT
D: .; J: TRBJ2-7; V: TRBV5-5; size: few; CDR3: CASSLQGHHEQYF; DNA: TGTGCCAGCAGCTTACAGGGACATCACGAGCAGTACTTC
D: .; J: TRBJ2-7; V: TRBV14; size: few; CDR3: CASSQVPTYEQYF; DNA: TGTGCCAGCAGCCAGGTCCCAACCTACGAGCAGTACTTC
D: .; J: TRBJ2-1; V: TRBV24-1; size: .; CDR3: CATRQGLEQFF; DNA: TGTGCCACTCGGCAGGGTCTTGAGCAGTTCTTC
D: .; J: TRBJ2-6; V: TRBV29-1; size: .; CDR3: CSVPGHLSGANVLTF; DNA: TGCAGCGTTCCGGGACACCTCTCTGGGGCCAACGTCCTGACTTTC
D: .; J: TRBJ2-5; V: TRBV28; size: .; CDR3: CASSRTGRTQETQYF; DNA: TGTGCCAGCAGTCGTACAGGGAGAACTCAAGAGACCCAGTACTTC
D: TRBD2; J: TRBJ2-1; V: TRBV5-1; size: few; CDR3: CASSEGLAGADVYNEQFF; DNA: TGCGCCAGCAGCGAGGGACTAGCGGGGGCCGACGTTTACAATGAGCAGTTCTTC
D: .; J: TRBJ2-1; V: TRBV7-9; size: .; CDR3: CASSSIAGGYEQFF; DNA: TGTGCCAGCAGCTCTATCGCCGGGGGCTATGAGCAGTTCTTC
D: .; J: TRBJ2-5; V: TRBV20-1; size: .; CDR3: CSARDLGEETQYF; DNA: TGCAGTGCTAGAGATTTAGGAGAAGAGACCCAGTACTTC
D: .; J: TRBJ2-7; V: TRBV15; size: few; CDR3: CATSRSWVEQYF; DNA: TGTGCCACCAGCAGAAGTTGGGTCGAGCAGTACTTC
D: .; J: TRBJ2-7; V: TRBV12-3/TRBV12-4; size: few; CDR3: CAKGTVTYEQYF; DNA: TGTGCCAAGGGGACGGTGACCTACGAGCAGTACTTC
D: .; J: TRBJ2-3; V: TRBV7-8; size: .; CDR3: CASSRFEGRDTQYF; DNA: TGTGCCAGCAGCCGCTTCGAGGGCCGTGATACGCAGTATTTT
D: .; J: TRBJ2-1; V: TRBV12-3/TRBV12-4; size: .; CDR3: CASSHRSSYNEQFF; DNA: TGTGCCAGCAGTCACCGCAGCTCCTACAATGAGCAGTTCTTC